Following are 24 T cell receptor beta chains from one sample sequenced in a study of beta chain features in type 1 diabetes. TCRB transcripts that were expressed got sequenced, as all of the isolated RNA had been reverse transcribed. Data came from immunoSEQ multiplex PCR; TCRdb stores just in-frame clones and leaves some out. The sample has hundreds of thousands of clones, 11% to 15% seen once. Sequencing used central memory CD4+ T cells from blood. Receptors were obtained from a young man in good health.

In its sample, this clone was seen a few times. Within the sample, other DNA sequences also encode this same CDR3. V gene TRBV20-1 combines with J gene TRBJ1-2; D may be TRBD1 (5 bases). CDR3 length: 11 residues. V lost 4 bases, J lost 4 bases, and 7 bases lay in between. Germline CDR1 is DFQATT and CDR2 is SNEGSKA (reference sequence). The DNA for the CDR3 is TGCAGTGCTACTGGGACCTATGGCTACACCTTC. It codes for CSATGTYGYTF.

The table lists this clone with a few counts. The V call is TRBV4-1, the J call TRBJ1-4; 7 bases are a match to TRBD1. Trimming cost V 4 bases and J 5 bases; bases outside gene matches: 4. This CDR3 is 14 amino acids long. Germline V lookup: CDR1 MGHRA, CDR2 YSYEKL. The CDR3 spells CASSLGQKNEKLFF. For the CDR3, the DNA is TGCGCCAGCAGCCTGGGACAGAAGAATGAAAAACTGTTTTTT.

This clone has just a few counts. J is TRBJ2-6 and V is TRBV11-2, with TRBD1 matching 11 bases. V trimming: 4 bases; J trimming: 0 bases; junction bases outside the gene matches: 8. This CDR3 contains 19 residues. Per the germline V gene, CDR1 is SGHAT and CDR2 is FQNNGV. The DNA for the CDR3 is TGTGCCAGCAGCTCTTATGTGGGGACAGGGGGCTCTGGGGCCAACGTCCTGACTTTC. Protein product: CASSSYVGTGGSGANVLTF.

The chain employs TRBV7-8 and TRBJ2-4; tentative D call: TRBD1 (7 bases). Germline CDR1 and CDR2: SGHVS and FQNEAQ. This CDR3 contains 18 residues. The V end was cut by 4 bases, the J end by 0 bases, with 19 bases between. For the CDR3, the DNA is TGTGCCAGCAGCTCAGGGGGAGGTCGGGAGCCAGCCAAAAACATTCAGTACTTC. This translates into CASSSGGGREPAKNIQYF.

The genes are TRBV6-1 and TRBJ2-3; TRBD2 matches 11 bases. The CDR3 extends over 14 amino acids. Germline V gives CDR1 MNHNS, CDR2 SASEGT. V trimming: 8 bases; J trimming: 6 bases; junction bases outside the gene matches: 7. CDR3 in amino acids: CASSPSGGSDTQYF. CDR3 in DNA: TGTGCCAGCTCCCCTAGCGGGGGGTCGGATACGCAGTATTTT.

This clone has only a few counts. A much larger clone lies one base from this, so it may be a read error. V usage is TRBV7-9 and J usage is TRBJ2-1; TRBD2 matches at 13 bases. The CDR3 runs 15 residues. Germline trimming cut 4 bases from V and 4 bases from J; bases unmatched to any gene: 1. Germline loops: CDR1 SEHNR, CDR2 FQNEAQ (reference sequence). The CDR3 reads CASSWTSGGYNEQFF. CDR3 in DNA: TGTGCCAGCAGCTGGACTAGCGGGGGATACAATGAGCAGTTCTTC.

In this sample, this clone turned up a few times. This chain connects TRBV7-8 to TRBJ1-1; 8 nucleotides match TRBD1. The trim removed 5 bases at V and 0 bases at J, leaving 5 bases unmatched. The germline V gene has CDR1 SGHVS and CDR2 FQNEAQ. This CDR3 comprises 15 residues. CDR3 sequence reads: CASSLGQGMNTEAFF. CDR3 DNA: TGTGCCAGCAGCCTCGGACAGGGCATGAACACTGAAGCTTTCTTT.

Concerning this clone: In the same sample, other DNA sequences code for this CDR3. This chain joins TRBV18 and TRBJ1-2; 7 bases fit TRBD1. Trimming took 3 bases from V and 1 from J; bases not matched to a gene: 2. The V gene's germline CDR1 is KGHSH and CDR2 LQKENI. The CDR3 runs 14 residues. The chain's CDR3 is CASSPGTDNYGYTF. CDR3 DNA sequence: TGTGCCAGCTCACCCGGGACAGATAACTATGGCTACACCTTC.

This clone was found many times. CDR3 residues: CASSQTASGDYGYTF. CDR3 in DNA: TGTGCCAGCAGCCAAACCGCCTCAGGGGACTATGGCTACACCTTC. This chain joins TRBV5-4 and TRBJ1-2, with a weak D call TRBD1 (6 bases). This CDR3 contains 15 residues. Per germline, CDR1 SGHNT and CDR2 YYREEE (reference sequence). V lost 4 bases and J lost 3, with 16 bases in between.

V gene TRBV25-1 combines with J gene TRBJ1-6; D is unclear. CDR1 and CDR2 (germline): MGHDK, SYGVNS. The CDR3 sequence is 12 residues long. V lost 6 bases and J lost 9, with 9 bases in between. CDR3 in amino acids: CASRTESSPLHF. CDR3 DNA: TGTGCCAGCAGAACAGAGAGTTCACCCCTCCACTTT.

This clone was detected many times. The chain couples TRBV5-4 to TRBJ2-3; 7 bases are a match to TRBD2. Trimming at V came to 4 bases and at J to 6 bases, leaving 11 bases not matched to a gene. The germline CDR1 and CDR2 sequences are SGHNT and YYREEE (reference sequence). The CDR3 consists of 15 residues. As DNA, the CDR3 is TGTGCCAGCAGCGTAGCGGGTGGTTCCATGGATACGCAGTATTTT. It specifies CASSVAGGSMDTQYF.

This clone turned up a few times. The chain couples TRBV7-2 to TRBJ2-2; D is undetermined. Per germline, CDR1 SGHTA and CDR2 FQGNSA. This CDR3 is built from 15 residues. V was clipped by 4 bases and J by 6 bases, with 15 bases between them. The CDR3 spells CASSSLTVGPGELFF. DNA for the CDR3: TGTGCCAGCAGCTCCCTGACCGTTGGTCCCGGGGAGCTGTTTTTT.

The rearrangement links TRBV5-4 to TRBJ2-3, with 12 bases aligning to TRBD2. Germline V CDR1 and CDR2: SGHNT, YYREEE (reference sequence). The ends lost 4 bases at V and 2 bases at J; junction bases unmatched: 8. The CDR3 totals 17 residues. The CDR3 nucleotides read TGTGCCAGCAGCCCGACTAGCGGGGGCCCATACACAGATACGCAGTATTTT. Translating it yields CASSPTSGGPYTDTQYF.

This clone was counted only a few times. This rearrangement joins TRBV25-1 to TRBJ2-2, with D possibly matching TRBD2 (6 bases). This CDR3 comprises 14 residues. Trimming stripped 2 bases from V and 5 bases from J, with 9 bases between. Germline V gives CDR1 MGHDK, CDR2 SYGVNS. DNA for the CDR3: TGTGCCAGCAGTGAAGGGGGGAGGACCGGGGAGCTGTTTTTT. Translation: CASSEGGRTGELFF.

This clone turned up a few times. V and J are TRBV6-5 and TRBJ2-1, with D possibly matching TRBD2 (6 bases). The CDR3 runs 15 residues. Germline CDR1 and CDR2: MNHEY and SVGAGI. V was shortened by 2 bases and J by 4 bases, with 12 bases between the two germline ends. CDR3 region: CASSYDTGAYNEQFF. The DNA of the CDR3 is TGTGCCAGCAGTTACGACACGGGAGCGTACAATGAGCAGTTCTTC.

This clone was counted a few times. The gene calls are TRBV6-1 and TRBJ1-1, with D unresolved. The CDR3 is made up of 14 amino acids. V gave up 6 bases and J gave up 0 bases, with 11 bases separating them. Looked up from germline, CDR1 is MNHNS and CDR2 is SASEGT. CDR3 protein: CASSSGLMNTEAFF. CDR3 bases: TGTGCCAGCAGCTCAGGACTGATGAACACTGAAGCTTTCTTT.

This clone appeared a few times. The V call is TRBV4-3, the J call TRBJ2-3; D is unclear. This CDR3 is 13 amino acids long. CDR1 is LGHNA, CDR2 YSLEER, per germline. V was trimmed by 6 bases and J by 4 bases, leaving 11 bases between them. This CDR3 is CASRHRVPDTQYF. CDR3 nucleotides: TGCGCCAGCAGGCATCGAGTCCCAGATACGCAGTATTTT.

This clone was seen more than once but under ten times. This chain uses TRBV9 with TRBJ1-1; the match to TRBD1 covers 11 bases. This CDR3 spans 15 amino acids. The J segment lost 5 bases and the V segment lost 3 bases, leaving 6 bases of the junction unmatched. CDR1 and CDR2 (germline): SGDLS, YYNGEE. CDR3 in amino acids: CASSAGGTGGTEAFF. CDR3 in DNA: TGTGCCAGCAGCGCCGGCGGGACAGGGGGTACTGAAGCTTTCTTT.

This clone was seen more than once but under ten times. This chain links TRBV6-1 with TRBJ2-7; 8 nucleotides match TRBD1. The germline CDR1 and CDR2 sequences are MNHNS and SASEGT. V lost 8 bases, J lost 6 bases, and 12 bases stayed unmatched. This CDR3 is 14 amino acids long. The CDR3 DNA sequence: TGTGCCAGCCTCGGGACAGGATTGTTGGGCGAGCAGTACGTC. Translation gives CASLGTGLLGEQYV.

The rearrangement uses TRBV30 and TRBJ1-3; TRBD1 might be the D (5 bases). Trimming took 3 bases from V and 2 from J, leaving 11 bases between them. The germline V gene has CDR1 GTSNPN and CDR2 SVGIG (reference sequence). The CDR3 loop spans 14 amino acids. This CDR3 reads CAWRAPGAGNTIYF. DNA of the CDR3: TGTGCCTGGAGGGCCCCGGGGGCTGGAAACACCATATATTTT.

The rearrangement uses TRBV27 and TRBJ1-6; D gene uncertain. Germline CDR1 and CDR2: MNHEY and SMNVEV (reference sequence). The CDR3 spans 16 residues. V was clipped by 1 base and J by 8 bases, with 15 bases between them. The CDR3 is CASSLLAHGSYSPLHF. The CDR3 DNA reads as TGTGCCAGCAGTTTATTGGCCCACGGGTCCTATTCACCCCTCCACTTT.

Ten or more counts support this clone. The rearrangement joins TRBV7-9 to TRBJ2-3, with D possibly being TRBD2 (6 bases). The V end was cut by 7 bases, the J end by 4 bases, with 18 bases between. Germline V gene sequence: CDR1 SEHNR, CDR2 FQNEAQ (reference sequence). The CDR3 is 15 amino acids. In DNA form, the CDR3 reads TGTGCCAGCACCCTTTCGGGAGTCGGGTCAGATACGCAGTATTTT. Translation gives CASTLSGVGSDTQYF.

A few counts support this clone. The chain combines TRBV5-6 with TRBJ1-2; D remains unclear. The germline gives CDR1 SGHDT, CDR2 YYEEEE. Trimming removed 2 bases from V and 0 bases from J, with 11 bases in between. CDR3 length equals 15 residues. In nucleotides, the CDR3 is TGTGCCAGCAGCTTATATTACGCGTCTAACTATGGCTACACCTTC. It encodes CASSLYYASNYGYTF.

A few counts support this clone. This chain uses TRBV30 with TRBJ1-2, with D tentatively TRBD1 (6 bases). V dropped 1 base and J dropped 4 bases, with 10 bases sitting between them. The CDR3 extends over 13 amino acids. The germline gives CDR1 GTSNPN, CDR2 SVGIG (reference sequence). The DNA of the CDR3 is TGTGCCTGGAGTGGGGGGCGGATCTATGGCTACACCTTC. The encoded protein is CAWSGGRIYGYTF.